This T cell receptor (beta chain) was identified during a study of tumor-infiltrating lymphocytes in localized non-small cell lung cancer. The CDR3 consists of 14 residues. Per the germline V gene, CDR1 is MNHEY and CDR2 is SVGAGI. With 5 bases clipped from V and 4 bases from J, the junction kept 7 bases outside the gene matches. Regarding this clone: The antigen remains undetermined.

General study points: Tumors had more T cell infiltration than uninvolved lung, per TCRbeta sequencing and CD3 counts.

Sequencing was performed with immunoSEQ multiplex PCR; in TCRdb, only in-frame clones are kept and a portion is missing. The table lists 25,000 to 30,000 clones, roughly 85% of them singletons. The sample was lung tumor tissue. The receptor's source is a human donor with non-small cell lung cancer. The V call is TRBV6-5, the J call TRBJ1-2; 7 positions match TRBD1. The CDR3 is CASSLDRDLYGYTF. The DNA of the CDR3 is TGTGCCAGCAGTCTCGACAGGGATCTCTATGGCTACACCTTC.